This TCR beta chain is drawn from a study of blood T cell repertoires in COVID-19. As for the study in general: Material from acute and convalescent COVID-19 was sourced from the United States, Italy and Spain. In each case, the material was cDNA or gDNA derived from T cells, B-cell-depleted T cells, or PBMCs.

Trimming left V 1 base short and J 2 bases short, with 2 bases between. The CDR3 spans 13 residues. The V gene's germline CDR1 is SGHDN and CDR2 FVKESK. Source study methods: Counts of nucleated cells, estimated from reference gene primer amplification, were obtained. Produced via immunoSEQ multiplex PCR; TCRdb's table is partial and in-frame only. V and J calls and clone size are as listed in that table; D and trimming were resolved from the DNA. Found here are about 94,000 clones, 80% of them singletons; the top ten hold around 20%. The receptor was derived from a human donor in a cohort sampled during active COVID-19. The V call is TRBV14, the J call TRBJ2-2; unclear D gene. The sample comprised peripheral blood. CDR3 protein: CASSQANTGELFF. CDR3 nucleotide sequence: TGTGCCAGCAGCCAAGCAAACACCGGGGAGCTGTTTTTT.